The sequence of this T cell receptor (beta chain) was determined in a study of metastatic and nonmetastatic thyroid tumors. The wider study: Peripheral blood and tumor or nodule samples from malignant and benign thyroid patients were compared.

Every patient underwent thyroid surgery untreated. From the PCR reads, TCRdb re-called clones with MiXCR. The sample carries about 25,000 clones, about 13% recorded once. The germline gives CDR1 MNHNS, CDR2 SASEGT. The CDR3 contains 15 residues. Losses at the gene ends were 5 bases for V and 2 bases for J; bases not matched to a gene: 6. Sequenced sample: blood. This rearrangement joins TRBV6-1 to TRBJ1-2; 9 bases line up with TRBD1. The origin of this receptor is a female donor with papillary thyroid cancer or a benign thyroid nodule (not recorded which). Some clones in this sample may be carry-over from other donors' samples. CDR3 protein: CASSSGTGLNYGYTF. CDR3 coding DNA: TGTGCCAGCAGTTCCGGGACAGGGCTGAACTATGGCTACACCTTC.